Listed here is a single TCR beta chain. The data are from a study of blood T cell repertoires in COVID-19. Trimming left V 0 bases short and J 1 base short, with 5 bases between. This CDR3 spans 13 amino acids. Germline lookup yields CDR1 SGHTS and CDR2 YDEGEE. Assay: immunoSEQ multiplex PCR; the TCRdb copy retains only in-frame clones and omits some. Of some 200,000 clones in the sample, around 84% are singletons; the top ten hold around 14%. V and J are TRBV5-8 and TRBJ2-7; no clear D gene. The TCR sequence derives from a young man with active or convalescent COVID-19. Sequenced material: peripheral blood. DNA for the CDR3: TGTGCCAGCAGCTTGGGAGCATCCTACGAGCAGTACTTC. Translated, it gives CASSLGASYEQYF.